This TCR beta chain comes out of a study of blood T cell repertoires in COVID-19. Whole-study context: Donors in the United States, Italy and Spain gave samples during acute or convalescent COVID-19. In each case, the material was cDNA or gDNA derived from T cells, B-cell-depleted T cells, or PBMCs.

In the study's own analysis: Estimated nucleated cell counts came from reference gene primer amplification. Assay: immunoSEQ multiplex PCR; the TCRdb copy retains only in-frame clones and omits some. Clone size and the V and J calls come from that table; the DNA yielded D and trimming. Of about 170,000 clones listed, just over 90% are singletons. Patients at the Seattle site were enrolled during active infection and followed longitudinally. Trimming took 5 bases from V and 4 from J, leaving 14 bases between them. Germline V gene data show CDR1 as MDHEN and CDR2 as SYDVKM. This CDR3 is built from 14 residues.

Sequencing was carried out using peripheral blood. The receptor was isolated from a young man with COVID-19, enrolled during active disease. This rearrangement joins TRBV28 to TRBJ2-5; no clear D. The CDR3 reads CASSLFLARETQYF. The DNA for the CDR3 is TGTGCCAGCAGTCTCTTCCTGGCCAGAGAGACCCAGTACTTC.